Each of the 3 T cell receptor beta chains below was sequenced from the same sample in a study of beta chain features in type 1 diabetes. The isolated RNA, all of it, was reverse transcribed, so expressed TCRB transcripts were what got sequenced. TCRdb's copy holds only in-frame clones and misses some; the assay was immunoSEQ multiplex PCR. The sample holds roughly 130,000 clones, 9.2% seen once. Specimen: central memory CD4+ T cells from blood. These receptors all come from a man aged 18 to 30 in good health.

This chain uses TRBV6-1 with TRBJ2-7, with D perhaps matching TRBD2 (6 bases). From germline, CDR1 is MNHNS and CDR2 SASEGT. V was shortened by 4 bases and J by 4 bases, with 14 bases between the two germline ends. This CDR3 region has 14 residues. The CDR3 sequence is CASSVGGSRYEQYF. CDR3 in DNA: TGTGCCAGCAGTGTAGGAGGGTCTCGGTACGAGCAGTACTTC.

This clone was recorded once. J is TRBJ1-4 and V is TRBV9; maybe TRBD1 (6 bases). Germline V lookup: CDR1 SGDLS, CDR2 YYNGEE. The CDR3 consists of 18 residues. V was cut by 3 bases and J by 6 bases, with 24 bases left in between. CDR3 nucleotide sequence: TGTGCCAGCAGCGCGAGTATGCTCGGAGGGGGGGCGGATGAAAAACTGTTTTTT. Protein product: CASSASMLGGGADEKLFF.

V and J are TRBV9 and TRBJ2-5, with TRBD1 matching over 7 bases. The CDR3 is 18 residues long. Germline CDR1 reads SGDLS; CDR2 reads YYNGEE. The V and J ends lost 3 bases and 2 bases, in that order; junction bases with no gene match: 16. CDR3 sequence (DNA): TGTGCCAGCAGCGCCCCCGGTTGGGGCGGACAGGTGCAAGAGACCCAGTACTTC. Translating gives CASSAPGWGGQVQETQYF.